The 21 T cell receptor beta chains below were found in one sample sequenced in a study of blood T cell repertoires in COVID-19. TCRdb's table, derived via immunoSEQ multiplex PCR, lists solely in-frame clones and lacks some. The sample has 220,000 or so clones; over 80% are singletons. Sequencing used PBMCs or T cells enriched from blood (not recorded which). These receptors came from a woman aged 35 to 49 who had recovered from COVID-19.

This clone came up once. The chain uses TRBV14 and TRBJ2-1; TRBD2 might be the D (6 bases). This CDR3 comprises 17 residues. From germline, CDR1 is SGHDN and CDR2 FVKESK. Trimming stripped 1 base from V and 0 bases from J, with 13 bases between. The CDR3 DNA reads as TGTGCCAGCAGCCAAGCTTTGAGGGAGGTCTCCTACAATGAGCAGTTCTTC. It yields the protein CASSQALREVSYNEQFF.

V and J are TRBV6-5 and TRBJ1-5, with a tentative D call TRBD1 (5 bases). CDR1 is MNHEY and CDR2 is SVGAGI in the germline V gene. This CDR3 has 13 amino acids. Trimming shortened V by 2 bases and J by 8 bases, and 10 bases separated the two germline ends. Here the CDR3 reads CASSYEAGEPQHF. The CDR3 coding sequence is TGTGCCAGCAGTTACGAAGCGGGGGAGCCCCAGCATTTT.

The chain combines TRBV9 with TRBJ1-1; D remains unclear. Per germline, CDR1 SGDLS and CDR2 YYNGEE. Between the trimmed V and J ends, which lost 0 bases and 7 bases, there was a span of 7 bases. The CDR3 totals 12 residues. The CDR3, as DNA: TGTGCCAGCAGCGTAGTGGCGGGTGAAGCTTTCTTT. This translates into CASSVVAGEAFF.

This clone was counted a few times. V is TRBV2 and J is TRBJ1-5; D unresolved. Germline assignment: CDR1 SNHLY and CDR2 FYNNEI. Trimming shortened V by 4 bases and J by 4 bases, and 8 bases separated the two germline ends. The CDR3 runs to 13 residues. The CDR3 nucleotides read TGTGCCAGCAGTGTTAATCGTAATCAGCCCCAGCATTTT. Protein: CASSVNRNQPQHF.

In its sample, this clone was seen once. This chain joins TRBV24-1 and TRBJ2-1; 10 nucleotides align to TRBD2. The CDR3 runs 16 residues. V gave up 2 bases and J gave up 4 bases; unmatched junction bases: 4. Germline V CDR1 and CDR2: KGHDR, SFDVKD. Here the CDR3 DNA reads TGTGCCACCAGTGATTGGGGGACTAGCGATTACAATGAGCAGTTCTTC. It translates to CATSDWGTSDYNEQFF.

This clone occurred many times. The rearrangement links TRBV27 to TRBJ1-6; 8 nucleotides agree with TRBD1. Germline V gives CDR1 MNHEY, CDR2 SMNVEV (reference sequence). V dropped 8 bases and J dropped 9; count of bases not matched to a gene: 6. This CDR3 comprises 13 residues. For the CDR3, the DNA is TGTGCCAGCGTTGGACAGGGAGGTTCACCCCTCCACTTT. Translating it yields CASVGQGGSPLHF.

The gene calls are TRBV30 and TRBJ2-2, with 11 bases that match TRBD1. The V gene's germline CDR1 is GTSNPN and CDR2 SVGIG (reference sequence). Germline trimming cut 3 bases from V and 5 bases from J; bases unmatched to any gene: 8. This CDR3 spans 16 amino acids. CDR3 DNA sequence: TGTGCCTGGAGAAGGGTCGGGACAGGGGGAACCGGGGAGCTGTTTTTT. Its translation is CAWRRVGTGGTGELFF.

J is TRBJ2-5 and V is TRBV10-3; 10 bases align to TRBD1. The CDR3 has 17 residues. From germline, CDR1 is ENHRY and CDR2 SYGVKD. Trimming at V came to 0 bases and at J to 6 bases, leaving 10 bases not matched to a gene. The CDR3 sequence is CAISESTGTGARQTQYF. The CDR3 DNA sequence: TGTGCCATCAGTGAGTCAACCGGGACAGGGGCCAGGCAGACCCAGTACTTC.

The chain carries TRBV27 and TRBJ2-1; D is uncertain. The CDR3 loop spans 15 amino acids. V was clipped by 2 bases and J by 1 base, with 9 bases between them. Per the germline V gene, CDR1 is MNHEY and CDR2 is SMNVEV (reference sequence). CDR3 sequence reads: CASSLMGLSYNEQFF. The CDR3, as DNA: TGTGCCAGCAGTTTAATGGGCTTATCCTACAATGAGCAGTTCTTC.

This sequence joins TRBV7-2 and TRBJ2-7, with 9 bases lining up with TRBD2. The junction had 9 bases not matched to a gene; V was cut back by 7 bases and J by 2 bases. The germline gives CDR1 SGHTA, CDR2 FQGNSA. The CDR3 covers 15 residues. The CDR3 DNA is TGTGCCAGCACCATATCTAGCGGGGTGGCCTACGAGCAGTACTTC. Its protein is CASTISSGVAYEQYF.

The chain couples TRBV29-1 to TRBJ2-1; TRBD2 aligns across 8 bases. The CDR3 runs 16 residues. Trimming took 7 bases from V and 7 from J; bases not matched to a gene: 18. CDR1 and CDR2 (germline): SQVTM, ANQGSEA. The CDR3 nucleotides read TGCAGCGCAGCGGGGGAAGTGCGGACTTCCGTTAATGAGCAGTTCTTC. It codes for CSAAGEVRTSVNEQFF.

This chain connects TRBV29-1 to TRBJ2-3; TRBD2 might be the D (7 bases). Germline-derived CDR1 and CDR2 are SQVTM and ANQGSEA. Trimming cost V 6 bases and J 11 bases, with 18 bases left between them. The CDR3 is 12 residues long. The CDR3 reads CSVGGGEKMQYF. Written as DNA, the CDR3 is TGCAGCGTGGGGGGGGGCGAAAAAATGCAGTATTTT.

CDR3 DNA: TGTGCTAGTGGTTTGGTACTAACCGGGAGGGACAATGAGCAGTTCTTC. Translating it yields CASGLVLTGRDNEQFF. The chain links TRBV12-5 to TRBJ2-1; 8 positions agree with TRBD2. Germline V gives CDR1 LGHNT, CDR2 FRNRAP. V dropped 0 bases and J dropped 5; count of bases not matched to a gene: 6. The CDR3 has 16 residues. The full variable domain, rest sourced from reference TRBV12-5 and TRBJ2-1, is DARVTQTPRHKVTEMGQEVTMRCQPILGHNTVFWYRQTMMQGLELLAYFRNRAPLDDSGMPKDRFSAEMPDATLATLKIQPSEPRDSAVYFCASGLVLTGRDNEQFFGPGTRLTVL.

This clone was seen only once. DNA of the CDR3: TGTGCCAGCAAGCACACTGAAGCTTTCTTT. It specifies CASKHTEAFF. The chain joins TRBV28 to TRBJ1-1; D is uncertain. Between the trimmed V and J ends, which lost 7 bases and 3 bases, there was a span of 3 bases. The CDR3 runs 10 residues. Germline assignment: CDR1 MDHEN and CDR2 SYDVKM.

V and J are TRBV9 and TRBJ2-1; 11 bases map to TRBD2. Germline V lookup: CDR1 SGDLS, CDR2 YYNGEE. The trim removed 2 bases at V and 4 bases at J, leaving 5 bases unmatched. This CDR3 is 16 amino acids long. The DNA of the CDR3 is TGTGCCAGCAGCGTTTCCGGGACTAGCGGATACAATGAGCAGTTCTTC. Its protein product is CASSVSGTSGYNEQFF.

The CDR3 DNA reads as TGTGCCAGCAGTTTGACTGACAGGGGAAGCGTCCTGACTTTC. Translation: CASSLTDRGSVLTF. The gene calls are TRBV27 and TRBJ2-6; 8 bases are a match to TRBD1. Germline V lookup: CDR1 MNHEY, CDR2 SMNVEV (reference sequence). The CDR3 contains 14 residues. The ends lost 3 bases at V and 12 bases at J; junction bases unmatched: 7.

The CDR3 spells CASSFGSGNQPQHF. The CDR3 DNA reads TGTGCCAGTAGCTTCGGGTCTGGCAATCAGCCCCAGCATTTT. The gene calls are TRBV19 and TRBJ1-5; D is unresolved. The CDR3 contains 14 residues. Trimming pared 6 bases from V and 2 bases from J, leaving 11 bases between. Per germline, CDR1 LNHDA and CDR2 SQIVND (reference sequence).

The V and J genes are TRBV5-1 and TRBJ2-7, with 8 bases identical to TRBD1. Germline V lookup: CDR1 SGHRS, CDR2 YFSETQ. Trimming cost V 8 bases and J 1 base; bases outside gene matches: 8. This CDR3 contains 14 residues. CDR3 bases: TGCGCCAGTAAGGGGCAGGGGGCGTCCTACGAGCAGTACTTC. This gives the protein CASKGQGASYEQYF.

The gene calls are TRBV28 and TRBJ2-3; 11 nucleotides align to TRBD2. Germline values: CDR1 MDHEN, CDR2 SYDVKM. The CDR3 loop spans 16 amino acids. Losses at the gene ends were 5 bases for V and 5 bases for J; bases not matched to a gene: 9. The CDR3 is CASSAYSGRAKDTQYF. The DNA of the CDR3 is TGTGCCAGCAGTGCCTATAGCGGGAGGGCAAAAGATACGCAGTATTTT.

The DNA for the CDR3 is TGTGCCAGCAGCGCCACAGGGGTGACTGAAGCTTTCTTT. It specifies CASSATGVTEAFF. The chain has TRBV7-3 and TRBJ1-1, with TRBD1 matching over 7 bases. Germline V lookup: CDR1 SGHTA, CDR2 FQGTGA. V was clipped by 5 bases and J by 5 bases; unmatched bases: 5. CDR3 length equals 13 residues.

This sequence joins TRBV3-1 (or the pseudogene TRBV3-2) and TRBJ2-5; tentative D call: TRBD1 (6 bases). The CDR3 length is 13 residues. From germline, CDR1 is LGHDT and CDR2 YNNKEL (reference sequence). V lost 8 bases and J 2 bases, leaving 12 bases between the germline ends. The CDR3 sequence: CASLSGQQETQYF. The CDR3 DNA reads TGTGCCAGCTTATCGGGACAACAAGAGACCCAGTACTTC.